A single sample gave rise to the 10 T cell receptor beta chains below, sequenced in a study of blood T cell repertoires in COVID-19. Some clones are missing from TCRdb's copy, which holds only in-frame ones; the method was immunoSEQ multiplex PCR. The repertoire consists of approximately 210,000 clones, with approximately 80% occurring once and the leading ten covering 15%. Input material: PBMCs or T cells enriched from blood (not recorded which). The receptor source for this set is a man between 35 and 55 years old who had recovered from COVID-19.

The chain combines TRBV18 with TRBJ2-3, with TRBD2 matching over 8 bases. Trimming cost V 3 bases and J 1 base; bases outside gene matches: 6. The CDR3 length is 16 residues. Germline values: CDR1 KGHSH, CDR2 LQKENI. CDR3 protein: CASSPLLAGRTDTQYF. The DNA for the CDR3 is TGTGCCAGCTCACCTCTCCTAGCGGGCCGCACAGATACGCAGTATTTT.

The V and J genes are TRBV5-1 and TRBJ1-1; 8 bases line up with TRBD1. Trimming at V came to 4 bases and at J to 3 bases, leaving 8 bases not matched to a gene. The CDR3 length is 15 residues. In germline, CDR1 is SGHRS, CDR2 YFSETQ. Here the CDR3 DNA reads TGCGCCAGCAGCAACACCGGGACAGGAGACACTGAAGCTTTCTTT. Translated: CASSNTGTGDTEAFF. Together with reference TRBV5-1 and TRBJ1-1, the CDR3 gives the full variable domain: KAGVTQTPRYLIKTRGQQVTLSCSPISGHRSVSWYQQTPGQGLQFLFEYFSETQRNKGNFPGRFSGRQFSNSRSEMNVSTLELGDSALYLCASSNTGTGDTEAFFGQGTRLTVV.

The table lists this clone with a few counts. CDR3 bases: TGTGCCAGCAGCTCCCAAAGGACCGGGGATGGCTACACCTTC. Translation gives CASSSQRTGDGYTF. The V call is TRBV7-8, the J call TRBJ1-2; D gene unclear. V lost 4 bases to trimming and J lost 6 bases, with 15 bases between them. CDR1 is SGHVS, CDR2 FQNEAQ, per germline. The CDR3 totals 14 residues. Full variable domain (missing parts from reference TRBV7-8 and TRBJ1-2): GAGVSQSPRYKVAKRGQDVALRCDPISGHVSLFWYQQALGQGPEFLTYFQNEAQLDKSGLPSDRFFAERPEGSVSTLKIQRTQQEDSAVYLCASSSQRTGDGYTFGSGTRLTVV.

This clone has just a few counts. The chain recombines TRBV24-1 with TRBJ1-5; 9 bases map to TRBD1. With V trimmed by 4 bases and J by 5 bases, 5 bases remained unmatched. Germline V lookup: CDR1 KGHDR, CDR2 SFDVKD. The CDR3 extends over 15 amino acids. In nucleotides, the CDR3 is TGTGCCACCAGTGACCCAAGGACAGGGGATCAGCCCCAGCATTTT. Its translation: CATSDPRTGDQPQHF.

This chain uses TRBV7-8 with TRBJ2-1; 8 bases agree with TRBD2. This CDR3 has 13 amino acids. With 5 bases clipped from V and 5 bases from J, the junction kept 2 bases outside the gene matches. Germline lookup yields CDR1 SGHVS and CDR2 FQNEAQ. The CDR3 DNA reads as TGTGCCAGCAGCGTGACTAGCGACAATGAGCAGTTCTTC. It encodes CASSVTSDNEQFF.

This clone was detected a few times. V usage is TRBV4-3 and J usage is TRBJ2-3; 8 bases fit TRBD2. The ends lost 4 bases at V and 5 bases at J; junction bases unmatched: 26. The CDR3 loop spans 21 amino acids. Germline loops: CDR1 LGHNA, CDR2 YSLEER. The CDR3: CASSLGAGVGVERGSGDTQYF. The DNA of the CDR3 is TGCGCCAGCAGCCTGGGGGCAGGCGTAGGGGTGGAGCGGGGGTCCGGAGATACGCAGTATTTT.

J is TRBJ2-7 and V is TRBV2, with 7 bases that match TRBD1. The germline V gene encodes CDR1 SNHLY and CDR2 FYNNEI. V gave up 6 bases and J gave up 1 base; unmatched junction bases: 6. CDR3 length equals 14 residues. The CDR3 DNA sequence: TGTGCCAGCAGCCAACCGGGACAGTCCTACGAGCAGTACTTC. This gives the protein CASSQPGQSYEQYF.

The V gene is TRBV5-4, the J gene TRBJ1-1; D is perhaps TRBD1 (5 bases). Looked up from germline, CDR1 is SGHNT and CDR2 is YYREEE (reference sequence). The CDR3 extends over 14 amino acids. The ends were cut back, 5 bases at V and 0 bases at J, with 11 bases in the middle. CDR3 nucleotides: TGTGCCAGCAGGCCTGGAGGGGTGAACACTGAAGCTTTCTTT. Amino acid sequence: CASRPGGVNTEAFF.

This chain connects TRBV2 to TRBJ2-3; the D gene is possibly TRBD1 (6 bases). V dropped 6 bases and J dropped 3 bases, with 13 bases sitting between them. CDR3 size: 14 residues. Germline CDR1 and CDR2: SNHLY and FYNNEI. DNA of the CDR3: TGTGCCAGCAGGCAGGGGTTAGGAACAGATACGCAGTATTTT. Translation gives CASRQGLGTDTQYF.

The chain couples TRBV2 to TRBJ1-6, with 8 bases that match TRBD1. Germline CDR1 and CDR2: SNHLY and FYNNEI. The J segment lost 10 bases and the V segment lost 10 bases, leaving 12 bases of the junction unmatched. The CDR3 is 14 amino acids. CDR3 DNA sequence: TGTGCCACCCTTCTGGACAGGGCAGGGTCACCCCTCCACTTT. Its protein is CATLLDRAGSPLHF.